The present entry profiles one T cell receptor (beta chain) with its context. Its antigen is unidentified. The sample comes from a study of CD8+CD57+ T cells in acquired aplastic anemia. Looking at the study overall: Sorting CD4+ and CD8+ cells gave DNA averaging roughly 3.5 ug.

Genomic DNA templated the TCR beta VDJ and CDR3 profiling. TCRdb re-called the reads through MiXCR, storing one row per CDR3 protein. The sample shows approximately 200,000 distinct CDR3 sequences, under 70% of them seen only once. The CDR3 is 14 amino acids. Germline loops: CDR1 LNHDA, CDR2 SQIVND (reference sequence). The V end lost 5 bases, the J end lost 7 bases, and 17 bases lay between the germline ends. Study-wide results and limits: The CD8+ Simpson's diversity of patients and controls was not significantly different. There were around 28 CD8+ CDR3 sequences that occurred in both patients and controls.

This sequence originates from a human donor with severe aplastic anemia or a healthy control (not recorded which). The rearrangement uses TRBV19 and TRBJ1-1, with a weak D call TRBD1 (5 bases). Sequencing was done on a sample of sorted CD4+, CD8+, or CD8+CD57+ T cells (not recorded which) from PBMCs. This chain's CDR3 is CASSPWDGLSEAFF. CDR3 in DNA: TGTGCCAGTAGTCCTTGGGACGGTCTAAGTGAAGCTTTCTTT.